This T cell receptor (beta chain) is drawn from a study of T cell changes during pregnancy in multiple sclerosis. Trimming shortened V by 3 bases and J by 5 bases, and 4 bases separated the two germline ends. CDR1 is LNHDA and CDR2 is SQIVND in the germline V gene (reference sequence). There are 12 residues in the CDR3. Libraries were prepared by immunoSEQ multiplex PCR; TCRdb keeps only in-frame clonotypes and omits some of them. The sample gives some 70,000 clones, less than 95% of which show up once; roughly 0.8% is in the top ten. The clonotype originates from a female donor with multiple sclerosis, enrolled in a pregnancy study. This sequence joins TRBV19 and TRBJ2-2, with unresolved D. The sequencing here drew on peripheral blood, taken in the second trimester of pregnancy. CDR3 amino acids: CASSILTGELFF. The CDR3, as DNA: TGTGCCAGTAGTATTTTAACCGGGGAGCTGTTTTTT.